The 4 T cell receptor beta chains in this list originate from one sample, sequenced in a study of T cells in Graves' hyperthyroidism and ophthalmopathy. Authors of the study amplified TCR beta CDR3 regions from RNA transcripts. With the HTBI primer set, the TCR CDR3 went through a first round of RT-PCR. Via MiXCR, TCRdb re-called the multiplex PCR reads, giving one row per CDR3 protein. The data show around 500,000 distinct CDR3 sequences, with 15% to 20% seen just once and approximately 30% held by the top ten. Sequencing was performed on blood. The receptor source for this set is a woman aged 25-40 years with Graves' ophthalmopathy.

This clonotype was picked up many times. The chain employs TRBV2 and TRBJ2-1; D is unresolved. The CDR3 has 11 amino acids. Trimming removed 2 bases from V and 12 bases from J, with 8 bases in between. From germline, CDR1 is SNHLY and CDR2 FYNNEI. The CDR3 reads CASSERSTQFF. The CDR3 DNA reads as TGTGCCAGCAGTGAAAGGAGCACGCAGTTCTTC.

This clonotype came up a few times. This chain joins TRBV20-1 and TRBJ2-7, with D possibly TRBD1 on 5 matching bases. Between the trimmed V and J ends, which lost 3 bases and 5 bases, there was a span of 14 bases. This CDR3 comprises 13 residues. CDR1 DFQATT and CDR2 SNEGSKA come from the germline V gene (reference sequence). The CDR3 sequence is CSASKGNFHEQYF. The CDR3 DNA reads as TGCAGTGCTAGTAAGGGGAACTTCCACGAGCAGTACTTC.

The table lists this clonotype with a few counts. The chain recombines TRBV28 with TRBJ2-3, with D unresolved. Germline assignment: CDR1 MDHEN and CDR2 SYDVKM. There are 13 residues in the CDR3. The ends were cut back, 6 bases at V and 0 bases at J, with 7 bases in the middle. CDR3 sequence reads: CASSRRSTDTQYF. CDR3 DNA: TGTGCCAGCAGCCGAAGAAGCACAGATACGCAGTATTTT.

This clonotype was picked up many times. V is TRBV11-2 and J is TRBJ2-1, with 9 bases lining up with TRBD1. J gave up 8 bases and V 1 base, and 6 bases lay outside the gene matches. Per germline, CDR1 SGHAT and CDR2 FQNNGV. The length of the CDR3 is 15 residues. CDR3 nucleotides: TGTGCCAGCAGCTTAGCGGGACAGGGCGGCGATGAGCAGTTCTTC. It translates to CASSLAGQGGDEQFF.